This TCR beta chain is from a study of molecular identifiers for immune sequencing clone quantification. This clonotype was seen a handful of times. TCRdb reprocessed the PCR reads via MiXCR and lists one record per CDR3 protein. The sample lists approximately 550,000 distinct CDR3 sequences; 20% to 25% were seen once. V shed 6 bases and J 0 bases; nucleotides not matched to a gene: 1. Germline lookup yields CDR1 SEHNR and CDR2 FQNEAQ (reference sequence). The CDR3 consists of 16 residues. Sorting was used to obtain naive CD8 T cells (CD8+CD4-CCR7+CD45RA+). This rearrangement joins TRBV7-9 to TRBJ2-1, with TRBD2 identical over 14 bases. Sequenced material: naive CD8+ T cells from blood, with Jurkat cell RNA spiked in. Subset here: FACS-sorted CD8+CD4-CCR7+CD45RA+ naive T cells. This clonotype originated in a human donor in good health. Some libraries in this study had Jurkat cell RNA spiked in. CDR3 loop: CASRGTSGSSYNEQFF. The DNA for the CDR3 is TGTGCCAGCAGGGGGACTAGCGGGAGCTCCTACAATGAGCAGTTCTTC.